Included here is one TCR beta chain sequence, with context. Its target is unknown. The study ran its PCR with 60 Vbeta and 13 Jbeta primers. The data were produced by immunoSEQ multiplex PCR, yet TCRdb's version contains in-frame clones alone and is incomplete. This sample has around 100,000 clones, with roughly three quarters found just once. The data were obtained in a study of cytomegalovirus exposure and HLA in healthy donors. Points from the study as a whole: A prior analysis recorded that most TCR beta V segments were productive about 87% or about 30% of the time. A cluster of highly shared sequence variants was likely a sequencing artifact.

Germline CDR1 and CDR2: SGHTA and FQGNSA. With 6 bases clipped from V and 4 bases from J, the junction kept 9 bases outside the gene matches. This CDR3 spans 15 amino acids. The chain has TRBV7-2 and TRBJ1-2, with TRBD1 matching over 9 bases. What was sequenced was PBMCs. This TCR was sampled from a man aged 50-60 years in good health and CMV-seropositive. CDR3 amino acids: CASSLGQGLFYGYTF. CDR3 DNA sequence: TGTGCCAGCAGTCTGGGACAGGGCCTATTCTATGGCTACACCTTC.